This T cell receptor (beta chain) was identified in a study of T cells after yellow fever vaccination. Study summary: Among memory cells, EM, EMRA, CM and Tscm subsets were sorted using CD3, CD45RA, CCR7 and CD95.

Whole-study findings and limits: Sorted repertoires could include abundant contaminating clonotypes from bulk cells. Overall, a small share of clonotypes was seen in both CD4 and CD8 compartments. Booster sampling recovered most clones from primary vaccination (roughly 96% CD4, roughly 86% CD8).

TCRdb used MiXCR to reprocess the 5' RACE reads, holding one entry per CDR3 protein. The sample includes about 4,500 distinct CDR3 sequences, less than 9.5% of them seen just once. In germline, CDR1 is MDHEN, CDR2 SYDVKM. V was pared by 9 bases and J by 2 bases, with 14 bases between. The CDR3 is made up of 13 amino acids. The TCR was taken from a young man who received the YFV17D yellow fever vaccine. Material: PBMCs, either bulk or a sorted T-cell subset (CD4+, CD8+, memory, or dextramer-sorted; not recorded which), obtained around 45 days after the first yellow fever vaccination. The rearrangement links TRBV28 to TRBJ2-7; D not certain. The DNA for the CDR3 is TGTGCCAGGAGCATAAGTACACCCTACGAGCAGTACTTC. This encodes CARSISTPYEQYF.